The count of the clone carrying this TCR beta chain is one. Its antigen is unidentified. The CDR3 spans 16 residues. CDR1 and CDR2 from the germline V gene are GTSNPN and SVGIG (reference sequence). Trimming took off 2 bases at V and 0 bases at J, with 11 bases between the two ends. The data were taken from a study of cytomegalovirus exposure and HLA in healthy donors. At the level of the study: Among fewer than 500 genotyped donors, around 80% fell in the Caucasian-associated ancestry cluster. The study's findings and limits: An ancestry cluster, one associated with Asian ancestry, reportedly showed fewer N-insertions than the roughly 670-donor mean in a later analysis.

PCR was performed using 60 Vbeta and 13 Jbeta primers. Measured with immunoSEQ multiplex PCR; TCRdb has only the in-frame clones, and not every one. The top ten clones hold 0.94% of a sample with around 130,000 clones, more than 70% of them seen once. Specimen: PBMCs. This rearrangement joins TRBV30 to TRBJ1-6; no firm D call. This receptor was taken from a woman aged 55 to 70 in good health and CMV-seronegative. CDR3 in DNA: TGTGCCTGGAGTCCCCTAGGCAGCTCCTATAATTCACCCCTCCACTTT. Translating it yields CAWSPLGSSYNSPLHF.